This TCR beta chain stems from a study of low-dose radiotherapy and immunotherapy resistance in tumors. On the study more broadly: It was every two weeks, one day before radiation and immunotherapy, that intravenous cyclophosphamide 200 mg/m2 was given.

With TRAV- and TRBV-specific primers, first-strand cDNA was made, covering the alpha and beta chains. With a constant-region primer and a V-primer adapter, TCRs were subjected to roughly 18 PCR cycles of amplification. MiXCR was run by TCRdb on the reads, yielding one entry per CDR3 protein. The sample includes 80,000 to 95,000 distinct CDR3 sequences, 8% to 10% of them seen just once. This clonotype has ten or more counts. Sample time point: before trial treatment. Trimming shortened V by 4 bases and J by 1 base, and 5 bases separated the two germline ends. The CDR3 length is 13 residues. Germline lookup yields CDR1 SQVTM and CDR2 ANQGSEA.

The receptor was derived from a male donor with prostate cancer. This sample comprised PBMCs, obtained before treatment. The chain recombines TRBV29-1 with TRBJ2-6; D is undetermined. The DNA of the CDR3 is TGCAGCGTTGGGGTTTCTGGGGCCAACGTCCTGACTTTC. Translation: CSVGVSGANVLTF.